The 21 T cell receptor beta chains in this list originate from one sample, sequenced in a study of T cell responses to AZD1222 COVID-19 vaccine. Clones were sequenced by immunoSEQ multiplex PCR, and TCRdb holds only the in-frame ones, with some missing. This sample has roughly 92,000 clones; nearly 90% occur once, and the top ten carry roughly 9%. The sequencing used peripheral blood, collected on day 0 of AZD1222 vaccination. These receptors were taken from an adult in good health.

The CDR3 region is CASTSGSTGESYNEQFF. Here the CDR3 DNA reads TGTGCCAGTACATCCGGAAGCACGGGAGAGTCCTACAATGAGCAGTTCTTC. The V and J genes are TRBV19 and TRBJ2-1, with TRBD2 as a possible D gene (6 bases). CDR1 and CDR2 (germline): LNHDA, SQIVND (reference sequence). V was clipped by 7 bases and J by 1 base, with 20 bases between them. The CDR3 runs to 17 residues.

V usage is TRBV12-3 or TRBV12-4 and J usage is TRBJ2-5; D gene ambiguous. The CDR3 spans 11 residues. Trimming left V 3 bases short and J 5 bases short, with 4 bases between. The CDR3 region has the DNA TGTGCCAGCAGTTTGACGGAGACCCAGTACTTC. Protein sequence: CASSLTETQYF.

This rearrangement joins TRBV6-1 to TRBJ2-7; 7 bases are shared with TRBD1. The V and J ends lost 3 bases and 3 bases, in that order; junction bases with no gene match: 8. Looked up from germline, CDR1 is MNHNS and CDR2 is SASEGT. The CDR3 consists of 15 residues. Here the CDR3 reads CASSDRQGFNYEQYF. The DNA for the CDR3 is TGTGCCAGCAGTGACCGACAGGGCTTTAACTACGAGCAGTACTTC.

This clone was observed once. Here the CDR3 DNA reads TGTGCCAGCAGCTTAGATTGGGGGGCAAATCAGCCCCAGCATTTT. Encoded protein: CASSLDWGANQPQHF. This chain joins TRBV11-2 and TRBJ1-5, with D possibly TRBD1 on 6 matching bases. Trimming shortened V by 0 bases and J by 4 bases, and 10 bases separated the two germline ends. The V gene's germline CDR1 is SGHAT and CDR2 FQNNGV. The CDR3 length is 15 residues.

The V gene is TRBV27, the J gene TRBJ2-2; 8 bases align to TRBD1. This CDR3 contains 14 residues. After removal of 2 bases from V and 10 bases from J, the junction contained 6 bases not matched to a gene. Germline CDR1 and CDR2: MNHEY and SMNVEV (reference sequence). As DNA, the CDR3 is TGTGCCAGCAGTTTACGAAGGACAGGGTCGGAGCTGTTTTTT. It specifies CASSLRRTGSELFF.

CDR3 region: CASSFTSQNTIYF. The CDR3 nucleotides are TGTGCCAGCAGTTTTACGTCCCAAAACACCATATATTTT. This chain uses TRBV12-3 or TRBV12-4 with TRBJ1-3, with D unresolved. V dropped 3 bases and J dropped 6 bases, with 9 bases sitting between them. The CDR3 totals 13 residues.

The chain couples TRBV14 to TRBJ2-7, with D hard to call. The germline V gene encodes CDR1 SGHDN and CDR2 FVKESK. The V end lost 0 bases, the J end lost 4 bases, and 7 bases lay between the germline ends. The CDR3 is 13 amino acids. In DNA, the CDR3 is TGTGCCAGCAGCCAAGAAGGCCCATACGAGCAGTACTTC. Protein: CASSQEGPYEQYF.

This chain's CDR3 is CASSRRGRSMSYTF. The CDR3 DNA sequence: TGTGCCAGTAGTCGCAGGGGGCGGTCTATGAGCTACACCTTC. The chain carries TRBV19 and TRBJ1-2, with 8 bases fitting TRBD1. This CDR3 has 14 residues. V gave up 5 bases and J gave up 9 bases; unmatched junction bases: 11. Germline V gene sequence: CDR1 LNHDA, CDR2 SQIVND (reference sequence).

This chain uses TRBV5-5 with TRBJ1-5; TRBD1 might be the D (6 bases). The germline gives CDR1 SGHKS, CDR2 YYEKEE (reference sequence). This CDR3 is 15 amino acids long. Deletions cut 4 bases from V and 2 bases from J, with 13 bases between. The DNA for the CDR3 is TGTGCCAGCAGCGCGGGACAAATGGGCAATCAGCCCCAGCATTTT. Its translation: CASSAGQMGNQPQHF.

The CDR3 protein is CASSLNYGYTF. CDR3 DNA: TGTGCCAGCAGCCTTAACTATGGCTACACCTTC. V and J are TRBV5-4 and TRBJ1-2; no firm D call. The germline V gene encodes CDR1 SGHNT and CDR2 YYREEE (reference sequence). The V and J ends lost 4 bases and 1 base respectively, with 2 bases between them. The CDR3 totals 11 residues.

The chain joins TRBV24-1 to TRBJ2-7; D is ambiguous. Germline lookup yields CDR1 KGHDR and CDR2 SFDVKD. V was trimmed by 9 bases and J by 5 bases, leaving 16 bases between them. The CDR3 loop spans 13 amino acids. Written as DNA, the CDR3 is TGTGCCACCTTCCCCACTCCCGGGCACGAGCAGTACTTC. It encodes CATFPTPGHEQYF.

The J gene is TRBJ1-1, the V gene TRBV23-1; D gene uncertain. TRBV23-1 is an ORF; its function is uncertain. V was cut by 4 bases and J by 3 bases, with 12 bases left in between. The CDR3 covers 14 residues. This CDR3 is CASSRHREDTEAFF. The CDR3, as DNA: TGCGCCAGCAGTCGCCACCGGGAGGACACTGAAGCTTTCTTT.

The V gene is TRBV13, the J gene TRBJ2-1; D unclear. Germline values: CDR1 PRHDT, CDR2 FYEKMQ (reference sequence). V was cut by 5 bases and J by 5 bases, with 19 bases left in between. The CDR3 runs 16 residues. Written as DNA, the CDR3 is TGTGCCAGCAGCCCTAAGTGGTCCCCGGTACACAATGAGCAGTTCTTC. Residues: CASSPKWSPVHNEQFF.

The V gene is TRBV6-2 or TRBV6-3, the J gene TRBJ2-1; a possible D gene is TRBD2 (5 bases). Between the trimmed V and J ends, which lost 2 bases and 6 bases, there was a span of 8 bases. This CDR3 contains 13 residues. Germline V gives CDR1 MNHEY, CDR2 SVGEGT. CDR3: CASSYAGGNEQFF. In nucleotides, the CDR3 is TGTGCCAGCAGTTACGCAGGAGGCAATGAGCAGTTCTTC.

The CDR3 spells CARGQGGGTEAFF. The CDR3 region has the DNA TGTGCCCGGGGGCAGGGAGGCGGCACTGAAGCTTTCTTT. V usage is TRBV7-3 and J usage is TRBJ1-1, with D tentatively TRBD1 (6 bases). There are 13 residues in the CDR3. Germline CDR1 is SGHTA and CDR2 is FQGTGA. Trimming took off 11 bases at V and 4 bases at J, with 17 bases between the two ends.

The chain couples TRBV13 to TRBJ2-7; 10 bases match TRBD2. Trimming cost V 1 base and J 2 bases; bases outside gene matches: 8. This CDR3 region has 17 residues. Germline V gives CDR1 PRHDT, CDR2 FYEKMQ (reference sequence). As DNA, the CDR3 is TGTGCCAGCAGCTTAGCTCCGGGACTAGCGTTGACCTACGAGCAGTACTTC. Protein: CASSLAPGLALTYEQYF.

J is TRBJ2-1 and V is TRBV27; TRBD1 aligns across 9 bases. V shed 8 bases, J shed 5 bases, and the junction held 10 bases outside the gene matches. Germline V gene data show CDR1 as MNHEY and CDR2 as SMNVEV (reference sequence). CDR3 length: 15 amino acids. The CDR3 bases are TGTGCCAGCGGGACGGGACAGGGCGGCCACAATGAGCAGTTCTTC. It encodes CASGTGQGGHNEQFF.

In DNA, the CDR3 is TGTGCCACCAGCATGCAGACGTACTACACAGATACGCAGTATTTT. Its translation is CATSMQTYYTDTQYF. The chain is built from TRBV15 and TRBJ2-3; D gene uncertain. This CDR3 is 15 amino acids long. The ends were cut back, 4 bases at V and 2 bases at J, with 13 bases in the middle. Germline loops: CDR1 LNHNV, CDR2 YYDKDF (reference sequence). Together with reference TRBV15 and TRBJ2-3, the CDR3 gives the full variable domain: DAMVIQNPRYQVTQFGKPVTLSCSQTLNHNVMYWYQQKSSQAPKLLFHYYDKDFNNEADTPDNFQSRRPNTSFCFLDIRSPGLGDTAMYLCATSMQTYYTDTQYFGPGTRLTVL.

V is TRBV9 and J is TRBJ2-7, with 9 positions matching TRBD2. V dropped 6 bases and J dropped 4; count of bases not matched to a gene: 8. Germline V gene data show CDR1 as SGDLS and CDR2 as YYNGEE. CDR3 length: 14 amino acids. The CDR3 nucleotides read TGTGCCAGCACCCCCGGGACTAGCCCTTACGAGCAGTACTTC. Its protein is CASTPGTSPYEQYF.

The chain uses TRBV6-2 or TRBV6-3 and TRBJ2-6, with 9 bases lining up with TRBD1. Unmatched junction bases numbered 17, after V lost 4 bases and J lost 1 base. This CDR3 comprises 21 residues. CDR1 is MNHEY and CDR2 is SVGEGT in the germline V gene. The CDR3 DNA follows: TGTGCCAGCAGTTCCAGGACAGGGGTGAGAGGTTCGTCTTCTGGGGCCAACGTCCTGACTTTC. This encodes CASSSRTGVRGSSSGANVLTF.

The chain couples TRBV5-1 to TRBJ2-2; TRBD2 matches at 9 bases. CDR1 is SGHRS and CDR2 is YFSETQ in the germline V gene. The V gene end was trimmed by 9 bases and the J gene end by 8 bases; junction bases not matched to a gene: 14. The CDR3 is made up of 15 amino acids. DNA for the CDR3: TGCGCCACCGCCACCCGCGGGGGGGCCTCGGGGGAGCTGTTTTTT. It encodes CATATRGGASGELFF.